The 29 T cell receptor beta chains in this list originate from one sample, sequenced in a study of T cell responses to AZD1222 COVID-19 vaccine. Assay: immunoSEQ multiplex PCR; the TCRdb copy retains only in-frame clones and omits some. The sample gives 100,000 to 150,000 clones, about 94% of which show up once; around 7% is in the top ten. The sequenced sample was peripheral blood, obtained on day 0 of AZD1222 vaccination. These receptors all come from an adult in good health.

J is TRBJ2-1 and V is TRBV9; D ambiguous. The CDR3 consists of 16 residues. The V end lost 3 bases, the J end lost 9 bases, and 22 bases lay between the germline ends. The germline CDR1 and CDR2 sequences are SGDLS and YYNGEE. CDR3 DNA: TGTGCCAGCAGCGACCACCCGTCTTTGCGGAAGGGTGAGCAGTTCTTC. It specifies CASSDHPSLRKGEQFF.

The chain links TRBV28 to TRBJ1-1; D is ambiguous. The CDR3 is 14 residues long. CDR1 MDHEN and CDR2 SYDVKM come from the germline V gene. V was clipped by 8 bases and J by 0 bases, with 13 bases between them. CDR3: CASGPAGLNTEAFF. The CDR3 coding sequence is TGTGCCAGCGGGCCGGCAGGCCTGAACACTGAAGCTTTCTTT.

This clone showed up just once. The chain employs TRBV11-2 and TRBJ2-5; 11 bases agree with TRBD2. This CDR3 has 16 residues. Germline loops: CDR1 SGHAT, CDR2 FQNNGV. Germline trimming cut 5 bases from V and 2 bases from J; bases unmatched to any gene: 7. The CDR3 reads CASSPVAGGAQETQYF. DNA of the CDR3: TGTGCCAGCAGCCCCGTAGCGGGAGGGGCTCAAGAGACCCAGTACTTC.

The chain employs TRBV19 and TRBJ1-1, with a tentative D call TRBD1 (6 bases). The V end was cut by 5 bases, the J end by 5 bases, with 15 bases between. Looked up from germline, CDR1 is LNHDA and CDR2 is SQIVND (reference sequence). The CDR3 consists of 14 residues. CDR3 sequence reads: CASSFQGRRTEAFF. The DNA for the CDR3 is TGTGCCAGTAGTTTTCAGGGGAGACGAACTGAAGCTTTCTTT.

The CDR3 region has the DNA TGTGCCAGCAGCCCCGGAGGGGAGCAGTACTTC. It encodes CASSPGGEQYF. The J gene is TRBJ2-7, the V gene TRBV7-8; a possible D gene is TRBD2 (6 bases). Trimming left V 5 bases short and J 7 bases short, with 9 bases between. The CDR3 sequence is 11 residues long. Germline assignment: CDR1 SGHVS and CDR2 FQNEAQ.

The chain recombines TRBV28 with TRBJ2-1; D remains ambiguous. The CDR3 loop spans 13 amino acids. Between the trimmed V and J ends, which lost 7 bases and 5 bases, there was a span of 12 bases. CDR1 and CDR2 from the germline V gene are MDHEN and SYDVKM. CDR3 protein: CASIGREDNEQFF. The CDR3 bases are TGTGCCAGCATTGGTAGAGAGGACAATGAGCAGTTCTTC.

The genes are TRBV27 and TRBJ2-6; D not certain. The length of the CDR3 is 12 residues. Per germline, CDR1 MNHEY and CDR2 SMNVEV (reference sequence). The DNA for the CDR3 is TGTAGCCGGAACTCTGGGGCCAACGTCCTGACTTTC. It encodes CSRNSGANVLTF.

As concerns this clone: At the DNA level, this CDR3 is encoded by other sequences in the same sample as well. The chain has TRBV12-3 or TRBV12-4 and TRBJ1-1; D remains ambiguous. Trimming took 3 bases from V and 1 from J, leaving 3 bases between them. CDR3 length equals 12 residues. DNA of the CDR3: TGTGCCAGCAGTTTGGGGAACACTGAAGCTTTCTTT. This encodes CASSLGNTEAFF.

CDR3: CASSQDLRGYGYTF. As DNA, the CDR3 is TGTGCCAGCAGCCAAGATCTCCGGGGTTATGGCTACACCTTC. The chain recombines TRBV14 with TRBJ1-2; D gene unclear. The CDR3 consists of 14 residues. The V gene's germline CDR1 is SGHDN and CDR2 FVKESK. Trimming took off 0 bases at V and 5 bases at J, with 10 bases between the two ends.

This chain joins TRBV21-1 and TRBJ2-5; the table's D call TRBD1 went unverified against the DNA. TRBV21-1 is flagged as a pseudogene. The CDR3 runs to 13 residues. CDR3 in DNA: TGTGCCAGCAGCGGACAGGGAGAAGAGACCCAGTACTTC. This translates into CASSGQGEETQYF.

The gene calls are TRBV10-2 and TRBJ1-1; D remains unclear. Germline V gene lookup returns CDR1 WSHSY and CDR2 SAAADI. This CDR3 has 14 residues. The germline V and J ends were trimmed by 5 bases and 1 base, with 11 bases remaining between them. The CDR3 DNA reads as TGCGCCAGCAGTAAATCAAAAGGGAACACTGAAGCTTTCTTT. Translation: CASSKSKGNTEAFF.

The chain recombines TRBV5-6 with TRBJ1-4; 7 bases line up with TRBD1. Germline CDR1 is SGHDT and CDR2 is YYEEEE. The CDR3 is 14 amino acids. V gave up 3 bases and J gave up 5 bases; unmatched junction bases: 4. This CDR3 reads CASSWGQSNEKLFF. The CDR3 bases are TGTGCCAGCAGCTGGGGACAGAGCAATGAAAAACTGTTTTTT.

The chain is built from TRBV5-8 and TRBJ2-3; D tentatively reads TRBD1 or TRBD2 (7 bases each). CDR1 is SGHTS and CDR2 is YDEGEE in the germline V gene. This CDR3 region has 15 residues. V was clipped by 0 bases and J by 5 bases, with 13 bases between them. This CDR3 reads CASSLGQGGEDTQYF. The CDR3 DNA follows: TGTGCCAGCAGCTTGGGACAGGGAGGGGAAGATACGCAGTATTTT. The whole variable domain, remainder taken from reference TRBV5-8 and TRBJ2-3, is EAGVTQSPTHLIKTRGQQATLRCSPISGHTSVYWYQQALGLGLQFLLWYDEGEERNRGNFPPRFSGRQFPNYSSELNVNALELEDSALYLCASSLGQGGEDTQYFGPGTRLTVL.

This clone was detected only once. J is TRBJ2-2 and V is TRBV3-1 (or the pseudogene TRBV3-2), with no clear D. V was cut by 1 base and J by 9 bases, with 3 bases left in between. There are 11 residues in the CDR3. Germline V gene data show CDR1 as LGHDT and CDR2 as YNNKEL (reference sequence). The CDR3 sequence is CASSQARELFF. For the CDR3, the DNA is TGTGCCAGCAGCCAAGCCCGGGAGCTGTTTTTT.

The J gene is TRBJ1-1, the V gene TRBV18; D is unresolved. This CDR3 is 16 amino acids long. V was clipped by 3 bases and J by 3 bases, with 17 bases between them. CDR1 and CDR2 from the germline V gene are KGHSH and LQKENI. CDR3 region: CASSPSGATRDTEAFF. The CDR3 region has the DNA TGTGCCAGCTCACCTAGCGGTGCCACTAGAGACACTGAAGCTTTCTTT.

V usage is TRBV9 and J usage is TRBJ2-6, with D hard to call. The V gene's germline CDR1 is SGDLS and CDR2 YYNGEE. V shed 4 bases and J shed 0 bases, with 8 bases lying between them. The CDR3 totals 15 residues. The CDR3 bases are TGTGCCAGCAGCCTAAGTTACTCTGGGGCCAACGTCCTGACTTTC. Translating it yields CASSLSYSGANVLTF. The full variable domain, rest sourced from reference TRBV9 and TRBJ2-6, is DSGVTQTPKHLITATGQRVTLRCSPRSGDLSVYWYQQSLDQGLQFLIQYYNGEERAKGNILERFSAQQFPDLHSELNLSSLELGDSALYFCASSLSYSGANVLTFGAGSRLTVL.

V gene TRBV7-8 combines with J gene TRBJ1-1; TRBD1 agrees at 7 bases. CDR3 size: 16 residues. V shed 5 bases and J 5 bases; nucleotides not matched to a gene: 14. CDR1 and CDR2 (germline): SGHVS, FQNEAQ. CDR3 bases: TGTGCCAGCAGCCGCCGACAGGGTACAGGGGTTACTGAAGCTTTCTTT. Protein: CASSRRQGTGVTEAFF.

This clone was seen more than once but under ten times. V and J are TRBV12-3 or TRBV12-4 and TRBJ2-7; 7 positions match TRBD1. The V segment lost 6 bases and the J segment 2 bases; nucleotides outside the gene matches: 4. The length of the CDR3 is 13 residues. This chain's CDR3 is CASRGTVTYEQYF. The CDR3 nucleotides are TGTGCCAGCAGGGGGACAGTGACCTACGAGCAGTACTTC.

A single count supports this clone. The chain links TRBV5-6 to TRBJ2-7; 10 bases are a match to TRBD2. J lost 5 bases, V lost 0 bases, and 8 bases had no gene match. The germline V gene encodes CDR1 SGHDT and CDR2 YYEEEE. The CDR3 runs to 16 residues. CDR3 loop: CASSLESSGGPHEQYF. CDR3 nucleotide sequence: TGTGCCAGCAGCTTGGAATCTAGCGGGGGACCCCACGAGCAGTACTTC.

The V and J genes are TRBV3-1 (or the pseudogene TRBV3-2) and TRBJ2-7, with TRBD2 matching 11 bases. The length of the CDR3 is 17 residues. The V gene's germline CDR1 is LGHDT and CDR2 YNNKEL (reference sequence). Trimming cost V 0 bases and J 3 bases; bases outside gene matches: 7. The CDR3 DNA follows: TGTGCCAGCAGCCAAGAAAAAACTAGCGGGGGAAACTACGAGCAGTACTTC. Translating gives CASSQEKTSGGNYEQYF.

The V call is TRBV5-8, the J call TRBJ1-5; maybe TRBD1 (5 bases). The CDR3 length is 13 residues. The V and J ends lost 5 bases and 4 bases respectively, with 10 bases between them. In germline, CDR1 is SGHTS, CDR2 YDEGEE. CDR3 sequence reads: CASRGRGNQPQHF. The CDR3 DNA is TGTGCCAGCAGGGGGCGAGGGAATCAGCCCCAGCATTTT.

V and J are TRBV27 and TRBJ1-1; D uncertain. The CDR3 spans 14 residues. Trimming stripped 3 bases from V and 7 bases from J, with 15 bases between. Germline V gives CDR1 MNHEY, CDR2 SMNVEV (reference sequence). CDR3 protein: CASSLGFGQFEAFF. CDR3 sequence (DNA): TGTGCCAGCAGTTTGGGCTTCGGTCAGTTTGAAGCTTTCTTT.

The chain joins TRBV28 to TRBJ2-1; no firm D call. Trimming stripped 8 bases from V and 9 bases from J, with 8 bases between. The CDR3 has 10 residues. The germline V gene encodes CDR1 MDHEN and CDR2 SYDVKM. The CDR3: CASESREQFF. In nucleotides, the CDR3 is TGTGCCAGCGAGAGTCGTGAGCAGTTCTTC.

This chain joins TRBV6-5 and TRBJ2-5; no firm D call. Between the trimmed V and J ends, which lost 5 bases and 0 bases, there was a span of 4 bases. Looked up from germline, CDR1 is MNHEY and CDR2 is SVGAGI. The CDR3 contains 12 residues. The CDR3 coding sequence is TGTGCCAGCAGTCGTTACCAAGAGACCCAGTACTTC. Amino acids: CASSRYQETQYF.

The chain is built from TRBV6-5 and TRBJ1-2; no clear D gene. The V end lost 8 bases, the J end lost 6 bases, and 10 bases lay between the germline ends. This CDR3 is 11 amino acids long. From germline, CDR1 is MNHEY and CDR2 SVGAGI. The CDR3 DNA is TGTGCCAGCTCCAGTCAGAATGGCTACACCTTC. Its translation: CASSSQNGYTF.

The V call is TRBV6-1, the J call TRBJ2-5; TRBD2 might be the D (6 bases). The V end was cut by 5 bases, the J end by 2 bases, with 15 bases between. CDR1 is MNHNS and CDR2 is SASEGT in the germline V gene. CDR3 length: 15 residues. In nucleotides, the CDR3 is TGTGCCAGCAGTCCGGGACTTGAATCGCAAGAGACCCAGTACTTC. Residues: CASSPGLESQETQYF.

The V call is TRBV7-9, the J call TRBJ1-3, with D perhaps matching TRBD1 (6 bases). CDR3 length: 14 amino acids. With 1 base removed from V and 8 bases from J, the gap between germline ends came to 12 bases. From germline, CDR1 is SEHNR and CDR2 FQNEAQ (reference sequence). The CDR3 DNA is TGTGCCAGCAGCTTAGGACAGGCCGTAGACACCATATATTTT. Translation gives CASSLGQAVDTIYF.

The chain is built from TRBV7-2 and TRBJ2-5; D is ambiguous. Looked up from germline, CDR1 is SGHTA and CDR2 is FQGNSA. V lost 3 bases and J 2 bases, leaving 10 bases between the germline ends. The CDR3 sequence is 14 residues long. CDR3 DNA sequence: TGTGCCAGCAGCTTCGGTCTGAGGCAAGAGACCCAGTACTTC. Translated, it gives CASSFGLRQETQYF.

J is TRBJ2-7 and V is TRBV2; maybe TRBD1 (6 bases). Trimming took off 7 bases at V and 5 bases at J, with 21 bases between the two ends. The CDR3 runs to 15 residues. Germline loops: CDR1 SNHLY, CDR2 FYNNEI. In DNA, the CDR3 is TGTGCCAGCAAGCTCCGGGACACAACCCTCCACGAGCAGTACTTC. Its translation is CASKLRDTTLHEQYF.